Detailed here is one T cell receptor beta chain. The sample originates from a study of blood T cell repertoires in COVID-19. Across the study: Samples came from the United States, Italy and Spain, spanning acute and convalescent COVID-19. Nucleic acid was either cDNA or gDNA, and it came from T cells, B-cell-depleted T cells, or PBMCs.

In Seattle, patients joined the study during active infection and were tracked longitudinally. This CDR3 spans 14 amino acids. V lost 0 bases and J lost 1, with 9 bases in between. Germline CDR1 GTSNPN, CDR2 SVGIG (reference sequence). Original methodology: Amplification of reference gene primers provided the estimated nucleated cell counts. Clones were read by immunoSEQ multiplex PCR, and TCRdb kept only the in-frame ones, dropping some. That table gives V, J and clone size, and the DNA gave D and trimming. The sample has roughly 230,000 clones, roughly 80% seen once; the top ten hold more than 9%. The V and J genes are TRBV30 and TRBJ1-1; TRBD1 might be the D (6 bases). The receptor comes from a woman older than 75 with COVID-19, enrolled during active disease. The sequencing sample was made of peripheral blood. The CDR3 DNA follows: TGTGCCTGGAGTGTACAGGGCCCGAACACTGAAGCTTTCTTT. Translating gives CAWSVQGPNTEAFF.